Below, 32 T cell receptor beta chains from the same sample are listed, as sequenced in a study of CD8 T cells in ankylosing spondylitis. MiXCR, applied by TCRdb to the 5' RACE reads, yields one record per CDR3 protein. In the table there are thousands of distinct CDR3 sequences, 3% to 4% of which are singletons. Sequencing was performed on blood, either unsorted or a sorted T cell fraction (not recorded which). The receptors originated from a female donor with ankylosing spondylitis or in good health (not recorded which).

This clonotype was recorded at least ten times. The V and J genes are TRBV9 and TRBJ2-3; 8 nucleotides agree with TRBD2. V shed 0 bases, J shed 2 bases, and the junction held 5 bases outside the gene matches. The CDR3 contains 16 residues. CDR1 is SGDLS, CDR2 YYNGEE, per germline. In DNA, the CDR3 is TGTGCCAGCAGCGTAGGCATAGCGGGGTACACAGATACGCAGTATTTT. It codes for CASSVGIAGYTDTQYF.

This clonotype has ten or more counts. The chain combines TRBV9 with TRBJ2-2; D is tentatively TRBD1 or TRBD2 (5 bases each). This CDR3 has 15 amino acids. V was shortened by 2 bases and J by 0 bases, with 8 bases between the two germline ends. Germline V gene sequence: CDR1 SGDLS, CDR2 YYNGEE. CDR3 nucleotide sequence: TGTGCCAGCAGCGTCGGGACGGCGAACACCGGGGAGCTGTTTTTT. Residues: CASSVGTANTGELFF.

Many counts were recorded for this clonotype. V usage is TRBV9 and J usage is TRBJ1-1; TRBD1 aligns across 7 bases. The V and J ends lost 4 bases and 5 bases, in that order; junction bases with no gene match: 2. The CDR3 totals 12 residues. CDR1 is SGDLS and CDR2 is YYNGEE in the germline V gene. CDR3 sequence: CASSPDRTEAFF. In DNA, the CDR3 is TGTGCCAGCAGCCCGGACAGGACTGAAGCTTTCTTT.

In its sample, this clonotype was seen many times. V usage is TRBV9 and J usage is TRBJ2-5, with 8 nucleotides matching TRBD1. The CDR3 totals 15 residues. The ends lost 3 bases at V and 5 bases at J; junction bases unmatched: 9. Germline CDR1 and CDR2: SGDLS and YYNGEE. The CDR3 here is CASSDRDRQWETQYF. DNA of the CDR3: TGTGCCAGCAGCGACCGGGACAGGCAATGGGAGACCCAGTACTTC.

This clonotype was observed at least ten times. V is TRBV9 and J is TRBJ2-1; possible D gene TRBD2, 7 bases. The CDR3 length is 16 residues. Germline-derived CDR1 and CDR2 are SGDLS and YYNGEE. The V and J ends lost 0 bases and 6 bases respectively, with 16 bases between them. The CDR3 coding sequence is TGTGCCAGCAGCGTAGAGGGGTGGGGAGGGGGCAATGAGCAGTTCTTC. Protein sequence: CASSVEGWGGGNEQFF.

By frequency in the sample, this clonotype is medium-sized. The genes are TRBV9 and TRBJ2-1; 8 bases line up with TRBD1. This CDR3 region has 12 residues. The germline V gene has CDR1 SGDLS and CDR2 YYNGEE. The ends lost 3 bases at V and 9 bases at J; junction bases unmatched: 2. CDR3 protein: CASSGQGIEQFF. The CDR3 bases are TGTGCCAGCAGCGGACAGGGGATTGAGCAGTTCTTC. The full variable domain, rest sourced from reference TRBV9 and TRBJ2-1, is DSGVTQTPKHLITATGQRVTLRCSPRSGDLSVYWYQQSLDQGLQFLIQYYNGEERAKGNILERFSAQQFPDLHSELNLSSLELGDSALYFCASSGQGIEQFFGPGTRLTVL.

This clonotype was picked up many times. The chain's CDR3 is CASSVVGRDSANNEQFF. In DNA, the CDR3 is TGTGCCAGCAGCGTAGTAGGGAGGGATAGCGCAAACAATGAGCAGTTCTTC. This chain joins TRBV9 and TRBJ2-1; 7 nucleotides align to TRBD2. CDR1 is SGDLS, CDR2 YYNGEE, per germline. The V gene end was trimmed by 0 bases and the J gene end by 5 bases; junction bases not matched to a gene: 11. The CDR3 sequence is 17 residues long.

This clonotype occurred many times. This chain uses TRBV9 with TRBJ2-1; the D is unclear. The germline V and J ends were trimmed by 0 bases and 3 bases, with 4 bases remaining between them. Germline CDR1 SGDLS, CDR2 YYNGEE. The CDR3 sequence is 13 residues long. The CDR3 DNA reads as TGTGCCAGCAGCGTAGTTGGCTACAATGAGCAGTTCTTC. Translation: CASSVVGYNEQFF.

This clonotype was seen at least ten times. The chain couples TRBV12-1 to TRBJ2-2. TRBV12-1 is termed a pseudogene. The CDR3 sequence is 13 residues long. CDR3 in DNA: TGTGCCAGCAGACGGGGGAAAACCGGGGAGCTGTTTTTT. Encoded protein: CASRRGKTGELFF.

This clonotype was detected ten times or more. The rearrangement links TRBV9 to TRBJ2-4; D tentatively fits TRBD1 or TRBD2 (5 bases each). The CDR3 is made up of 14 amino acids. Looked up from germline, CDR1 is SGDLS and CDR2 is YYNGEE. V lost 4 bases, J lost 6 bases, and 14 bases lay in between. DNA of the CDR3: TGTGCCAGCAGCACCCCGGGACCGGGAAACATTCAGTACTTC. Encoded protein: CASSTPGPGNIQYF.

This clonotype is medium-sized in the sample. This chain links TRBV9 with TRBJ2-1, with TRBD2 matching over 9 bases. This CDR3 region has 15 residues. Unmatched junction bases numbered 13, after V lost 7 bases and J lost 8 bases. CDR1 SGDLS and CDR2 YYNGEE come from the germline V gene. Written as DNA, the CDR3 is TGTGCCAGCTCCCGGGGCCGGGCTAGCGGGGATGAGCAGTTCTTC. Translated: CASSRGRASGDEQFF.

This clonotype was detected many times. V and J are TRBV9 and TRBJ1-2; D remains unclear. The CDR3 spans 15 residues. The V gene's germline CDR1 is SGDLS and CDR2 YYNGEE. V lost 2 bases and J 4 bases, leaving 15 bases between the germline ends. CDR3 DNA: TGTGCCAGCAGCGTGGGCCCAGACTCAGGCTATGGCTACACCTTC. This gives the protein CASSVGPDSGYGYTF.

This clonotype has at least ten counts. V is TRBV9 and J is TRBJ2-2, with 7 nucleotides matching TRBD2. CDR3 size: 15 residues. Germline V gene data show CDR1 as SGDLS and CDR2 as YYNGEE. The V and J ends lost 2 bases and 6 bases, in that order; junction bases with no gene match: 7. The CDR3 nucleotides are TGTGCCAGCAGCGTGTCTAGCGGAAAGTCCGGGGAGCTGTTTTTT. Translated: CASSVSSGKSGELFF.

This clonotype was detected only a few times. The rearrangement uses TRBV9 and TRBJ1-4; D unresolved. V was pared by 1 base and J by 0 bases, with 1 base between. There are 13 residues in the CDR3. The germline CDR1 and CDR2 sequences are SGDLS and YYNGEE. Written as DNA, the CDR3 is TGTGCCAGCAGCGTATCAACTAATGAAAAACTGTTTTTT. It yields the protein CASSVSTNEKLFF.

This clonotype was counted many times. The chain employs TRBV9 and TRBJ2-5; D possibly uses TRBD1 or TRBD2 (6 bases each). The CDR3 is 15 residues long. In germline, CDR1 is SGDLS, CDR2 YYNGEE. Trimming took off 1 base at V and 5 bases at J, with 15 bases between the two ends. The CDR3, as DNA: TGTGCCAGCAGCGTATCCCATGGGGGGCTGGAGACCCAGTACTTC. Its protein product is CASSVSHGGLETQYF.

This clonotype is categorized as medium-sized (0.01 to 0.1%). The chain is built from TRBV9 and TRBJ1-1; 12 bases align to TRBD1. The J segment lost 7 bases and the V segment lost 4 bases, leaving 5 bases of the junction unmatched. The CDR3 has 14 amino acids. Germline V gives CDR1 SGDLS, CDR2 YYNGEE. The CDR3 DNA is TGTGCCAGCAGCTCGGGACAGGGGGCTTTTGAAGCTTTCTTT. It is translated as CASSSGQGAFEAFF.

This clonotype was found many times. The chain joins TRBV9 to TRBJ1-4; TRBD1 matches at 9 bases. The germline V gene encodes CDR1 SGDLS and CDR2 YYNGEE. The CDR3 contains 15 residues. V lost 4 bases to trimming and J lost 5 bases; unmatched junction nucleotides: 6. Here the CDR3 reads CASSPGGQGNEKLFF. CDR3 nucleotide sequence: TGTGCCAGCAGCCCCGGGGGACAGGGCAATGAAAAACTGTTTTTT.

This clonotype is medium-sized. This chain links TRBV9 with TRBJ1-5; a possible D gene is TRBD1 (6 bases). V was pared by 3 bases and J by 0 bases, with 10 bases between. Germline V CDR1 and CDR2: SGDLS, YYNGEE. The CDR3 consists of 15 residues. The CDR3 DNA is TGTGCCAGCAGCGCCCGACAGGCTAGCAATCAGCCCCAGCATTTT. Protein: CASSARQASNQPQHF.

This clonotype came up many times. V is TRBV9 and J is TRBJ2-1, with D tentatively TRBD2 (6 bases). Germline V CDR1 and CDR2: SGDLS, YYNGEE. V was shortened by 2 bases and J by 4 bases, with 13 bases between the two germline ends. The CDR3 spans 15 residues. The CDR3 DNA sequence: TGTGCCAGCAGCGTCGGACTACTCCCATACAATGAGCAGTTCTTC. The encoded protein is CASSVGLLPYNEQFF.

By frequency in the sample, this clonotype is medium-sized. The rearrangement joins TRBV9 to TRBJ1-6; D ambiguous. Germline V CDR1 and CDR2: SGDLS, YYNGEE. Trimming cost V 0 bases and J 8 bases, with 9 bases left between them. The CDR3 has 14 residues. CDR3 residues: CASSVGADYSPLHF. The CDR3 DNA is TGTGCCAGCAGCGTAGGGGCAGATTATTCACCCCTCCACTTT.

The V gene is TRBV9, the J gene TRBJ2-7; 10 bases align to TRBD2. Trimming removed 3 bases from V and 5 bases from J; junction bases left unmatched: 5. Germline V gene sequence: CDR1 SGDLS, CDR2 YYNGEE. The CDR3 extends over 14 amino acids. The CDR3 protein is CASSGSGGFNEQYF. In nucleotides, the CDR3 is TGTGCCAGCAGCGGTAGCGGGGGGTTCAACGAGCAGTACTTC.

This clonotype is categorized as medium-sized. The chain couples TRBV9 to TRBJ2-1; D gene uncertain. CDR1 and CDR2 (germline): SGDLS, YYNGEE. V lost 4 bases to trimming and J lost 4 bases, with 6 bases between them. The CDR3 sequence is 12 residues long. Written as DNA, the CDR3 is TGTGCCAGCAGCCCTCAGTACAATGAGCAGTTCTTC. Protein product: CASSPQYNEQFF.

This clonotype is medium-sized (0.01 to 0.1%) within its sample. J is TRBJ1-1 and V is TRBV9, with D tentatively TRBD1 (5 bases). Germline CDR1 SGDLS, CDR2 YYNGEE. CDR3 length: 13 amino acids. V lost 4 bases to trimming and J lost 7 bases, with 14 bases between them. The CDR3 nucleotides read TGTGCCAGCAGCCCACCAACGGGGCTTGAAGCTTTCTTT. Residues: CASSPPTGLEAFF.

This clonotype has a count of ten or more. V usage is TRBV9 and J usage is TRBJ1-2; 8 bases align to TRBD1. With V trimmed by 4 bases and J by 7 bases, 12 bases remained unmatched. The CDR3 covers 15 residues. Germline V gene lookup returns CDR1 SGDLS and CDR2 YYNGEE. CDR3 bases: TGTGCCAGCAGCATGTGGACCGGGACAGGTCGTGGCTACACCTTC. Its translation is CASSMWTGTGRGYTF.

This clonotype was picked up many times. This chain uses TRBV9 with TRBJ2-3; D is tentatively TRBD1 or TRBD2 (6 bases each). The CDR3 consists of 13 residues. The germline V gene encodes CDR1 SGDLS and CDR2 YYNGEE. V lost 7 bases and J lost 4, with 13 bases in between. CDR3 in amino acids: CASGLGGPDTQYF. Here the CDR3 DNA reads TGTGCCAGCGGATTGGGGGGCCCAGATACGCAGTATTTT.

This clonotype was seen repeatedly, ten times or more. The chain has TRBV9 and TRBJ1-1; D is unclear. Germline CDR1 reads SGDLS; CDR2 reads YYNGEE. This CDR3 is 12 amino acids long. V was clipped by 4 bases and J by 6 bases, with 10 bases between them. The CDR3 DNA reads TGTGCCAGCAGCCCTCCCGGGGCTGAAGCTTTCTTT. Its protein product is CASSPPGAEAFF.

At least ten counts were recorded for this clonotype. The J gene is TRBJ2-1, the V gene TRBV9; 11 bases map to TRBD2. V was pared by 0 bases and J by 8 bases, with 4 bases of the junction left unmatched. The CDR3 contains 15 residues. Germline lookup yields CDR1 SGDLS and CDR2 YYNGEE. CDR3 sequence: CASSVGASGGYEQFF. CDR3 DNA sequence: TGTGCCAGCAGCGTAGGCGCTAGCGGGGGGTATGAGCAGTTCTTC.

In its sample, this clonotype is medium-sized. This chain's CDR3 is CASSSQQANYGYTF. The CDR3 bases are TGTGCCAGCAGCTCCCAGCAGGCCAACTATGGCTACACCTTC. V gene TRBV9 combines with J gene TRBJ1-2; D unclear. The germline gives CDR1 SGDLS, CDR2 YYNGEE. There are 14 residues in the CDR3. Trimming cost V 4 bases and J 2 bases, with 12 bases left between them.

V is TRBV9 and J is TRBJ2-1; D is undetermined. Germline V lookup: CDR1 SGDLS, CDR2 YYNGEE. The ends were cut back, 0 bases at V and 4 bases at J, with 11 bases in the middle. The CDR3 sequence is 15 residues long. The CDR3 nucleotides are TGTGCCAGCAGCGTAGGTCCGGACGGGTACAATGAGCAGTTCTTC. Amino acid sequence: CASSVGPDGYNEQFF.

The table lists this clonotype with many counts. This sequence joins TRBV9 and TRBJ2-7, with 8 bases lining up with TRBD2. Germline-derived CDR1 and CDR2 are SGDLS and YYNGEE. V lost 4 bases and J lost 7; bases outside the gene matches: 13. The CDR3 has 15 amino acids. The CDR3, as DNA: TGTGCCAGCAGCTCCGGGAGGCTAGCGGGCGGTGAGCAGTACTTC. Translating gives CASSSGRLAGGEQYF.

This clonotype is labeled as medium-sized. This chain links TRBV9 with TRBJ2-3; possibly TRBD2 for D (7 bases). Per the germline V gene, CDR1 is SGDLS and CDR2 is YYNGEE. The V gene lost 2 bases and the J gene lost 4 bases, with 17 bases spanning the gap. The CDR3 runs 16 residues. The CDR3 is CASSVMGGQVADTQYF. The CDR3 DNA reads as TGTGCCAGCAGCGTTATGGGGGGGCAAGTCGCAGATACGCAGTATTTT.

This clonotype is classed as medium-sized. The chain has TRBV9 and TRBJ2-3; weak D call: TRBD1 (5 bases). Germline lookup yields CDR1 SGDLS and CDR2 YYNGEE. CDR3 size: 15 residues. Trimming took off 0 bases at V and 0 bases at J, with 8 bases between the two ends. This chain's CDR3 is CASSVEGESTDTQYF. The CDR3 nucleotides are TGTGCCAGCAGCGTAGAAGGGGAAAGCACAGATACGCAGTATTTT.